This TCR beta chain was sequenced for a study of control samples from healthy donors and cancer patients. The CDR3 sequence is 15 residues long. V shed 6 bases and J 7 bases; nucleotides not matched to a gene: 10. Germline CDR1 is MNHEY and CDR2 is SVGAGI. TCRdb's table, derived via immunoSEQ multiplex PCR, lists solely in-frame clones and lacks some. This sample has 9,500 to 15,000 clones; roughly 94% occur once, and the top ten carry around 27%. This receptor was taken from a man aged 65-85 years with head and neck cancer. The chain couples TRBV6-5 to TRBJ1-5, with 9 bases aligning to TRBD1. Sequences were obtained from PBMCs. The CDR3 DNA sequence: TGTGCCAGCAGAAGCGGGACAGGGAGGCAGCAGCCCCAGCATTTT. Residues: CASRSGTGRQQPQHF.